This TCR beta chain was recovered during a study of cytomegalovirus exposure and HLA in healthy donors. 60 Vbeta and 13 Jbeta primers were used in PCR. The data were produced by immunoSEQ multiplex PCR, yet TCRdb's version contains in-frame clones alone and is incomplete. The data contain fewer than 85,000 clones, about three quarters of them singletons. Study findings and constraints: Links to common viral pathogens appeared, in a later analysis, for several of the most significant clusters. Association of a missense DCLRE1C variant with TCR beta V- and J-gene trimming was reported in a later analysis. In a later analysis, specific HLA alleles were associated with more than 15,000 TCR beta sequences at a 0.05 false discovery rate.

Remarks on this clone: Its antigen is not known.

The sample consisted of PBMCs. This TCR came from a woman aged 35 to 49 in good health and CMV-seropositive.

CDR3 sequence: CASSTTGGIDEKLFF. CDR3 nucleotide sequence: TGTGCCAGTAGTACGACAGGAGGAATAGACGAAAAACTGTTTTTT. The V and J genes are TRBV19 and TRBJ1-4; D may be TRBD1 (6 bases). The CDR3 extends over 15 amino acids. V was shortened by 4 bases and J by 8 bases, with 17 bases between the two germline ends. Germline loops: CDR1 LNHDA, CDR2 SQIVND (reference sequence).